The 13 T cell receptor beta chains listed next were all sequenced from one sample in a study of shared clonotypes between healthy human individuals. Generated by immunoSEQ multiplex PCR, the TCRdb table keeps only in-frame clones and is missing some. The sample holds 2 million to 2.5 million clones; around 93% are singletons and the top ten take around 0.35%. Sequenced: naive CD4+ T cells from PBMCs. Subset given: CD45RA+ positively selected. The source of these receptors is a man in his late teens or twenties in good health. Some clones in this sample may be carry-over from other donors' samples.

The chain has TRBV6-1 and TRBJ1-1; no clear D gene. The ends were cut back, 4 bases at V and 0 bases at J, with 12 bases in the middle. Germline V lookup: CDR1 MNHNS, CDR2 SASEGT. The CDR3 extends over 15 amino acids. Here the CDR3 DNA reads TGTGCCAGCAGTGCGTCGGGAACCCTGAACACTGAAGCTTTCTTT. It codes for CASSASGTLNTEAFF.

Regarding this clone: Relative to the germline gene, one junction end is altered; a read error may explain this. The J gene is TRBJ2-5, the V gene TRBV30, with TRBD2 as a possible D gene (6 bases). From germline, CDR1 is GTSNPN and CDR2 SVGIG (reference sequence). The CDR3 spans 11 residues. For the CDR3, the DNA is TGTGCCTGGAGTGGGAAGGCCGGAGGGGACTTC. Its translation is CAWSGKAGGDF. Full variable domain (missing parts from reference TRBV30 and TRBJ2-5): SQTIHQWPATLVQPVGSPLSLECTVEGTSNPNLYWYRQAAGRGLQLLFYSVGIGQISSEVPQNLSASRPQDRQFILSSKKLLLSDSGFYLCAWSGKAGGDFGPGTRLLVL.

The J gene is TRBJ1-5, the V gene TRBV4-1, with unresolved D. V lost 3 bases and J lost 7, with 10 bases in between. The germline V gene encodes CDR1 MGHRA and CDR2 YSYEKL. The CDR3 is made up of 13 amino acids. The CDR3 loop reads CASSQEGWQPQHF. The CDR3 DNA sequence: TGCGCCAGCAGCCAGGAGGGTTGGCAGCCCCAGCATTTT.

This chain joins TRBV29-1 and TRBJ2-1; 10 bases agree with TRBD2. This CDR3 is built from 14 residues. CDR1 and CDR2 from the germline V gene are SQVTM and ANQGSEA. V lost 7 bases, J lost 3 bases, and 6 bases stayed unmatched. This chain's CDR3 is CSACLAGDYNEQFF. As DNA, the CDR3 is TGCAGCGCCTGCCTAGCGGGAGACTACAATGAGCAGTTCTTC.

V gene TRBV5-1 combines with J gene TRBJ2-7; D is perhaps TRBD1 (5 bases). The CDR3 loop spans 14 amino acids. Between the trimmed V and J ends, which lost 1 base and 0 bases, there was a span of 8 bases. Germline-derived CDR1 and CDR2 are SGHRS and YFSETQ. The CDR3 region is CASSLIRASYEQYF. CDR3 coding DNA: TGCGCCAGCAGCTTGATCAGGGCCTCCTACGAGCAGTACTTC.

This rearrangement joins TRBV30 to TRBJ1-4; TRBD1 agrees at 10 bases. After removal of 0 bases from V and 4 bases from J, the junction contained 5 bases not matched to a gene. Germline CDR1 GTSNPN, CDR2 SVGIG (reference sequence). The CDR3 sequence is 16 residues long. The chain's CDR3 is CAWSVRQGANNEKLFF. For the CDR3, the DNA is TGTGCCTGGAGTGTCCGACAGGGGGCGAATAATGAAAAACTGTTTTTT.

The chain carries TRBV6-1 and TRBJ1-2, with D hard to call. Germline V gives CDR1 MNHNS, CDR2 SASEGT. This CDR3 has 13 residues. Deletions cut 4 bases from V and 7 bases from J, with 13 bases between. The CDR3 sequence is CASSAEVGGGYTF. The DNA of the CDR3 is TGTGCCAGCAGTGCGGAAGTCGGTGGTGGCTACACCTTC.

V gene TRBV5-4 combines with J gene TRBJ2-3; 12 bases align to TRBD2. The CDR3 length is 16 residues. Germline V lookup: CDR1 SGHNT, CDR2 YYREEE (reference sequence). Trimming at V came to 4 bases and at J to 5 bases, leaving 8 bases not matched to a gene. CDR3 bases: TGTGCCAGCAGCAAAGAACTAGCGGGGGGTGGAGATACGCAGTATTTT. Its protein product is CASSKELAGGGDTQYF.

This clone has a single count. The chain links TRBV7-9 to TRBJ2-2, with D unresolved. V was cut by 1 base and J by 4 bases, with 4 bases left in between. Germline V gives CDR1 SEHNR, CDR2 FQNEAQ (reference sequence). CDR3 length equals 13 residues. The CDR3 nucleotides read TGTGCCAGCAGCTTAGACGCCACCGGGGAGCTGTTTTTT. Translation gives CASSLDATGELFF. The full variable domain, rest sourced from reference TRBV7-9 and TRBJ2-2, is DTGVSQNPRHKITKRGQNVTFRCDPISEHNRLYWYRQTLGQGPEFLTYFQNEAQLEKSRLLSDRFSAERPKGSFSTLEIQRTEQGDSAMYLCASSLDATGELFFGEGSRLTVL.

The rearrangement links TRBV11-2 to TRBJ2-7; TRBD2 aligns across 7 bases. CDR1 SGHAT and CDR2 FQNNGV come from the germline V gene. The CDR3 is made up of 15 amino acids. J gave up 0 bases and V 6 bases, and 8 bases lay outside the gene matches. The CDR3 coding sequence is TGTGCCAGCAGGGGGTTGGGACTACCCTCCTACGAGCAGTACTTC. Amino acid sequence: CASRGLGLPSYEQYF.

The rearrangement links TRBV11-2 to TRBJ2-5; TRBD1 is a possible D gene (5 bases). V lost 9 bases and J lost 2, with 16 bases in between. The CDR3 is 14 residues long. The germline gives CDR1 SGHAT, CDR2 FQNNGV. CDR3 region: CASRQPGRQETQYF. The CDR3 DNA sequence: TGTGCCAGTCGACAGCCCGGCAGGCAAGAGACCCAGTACTTC.

The sample holds one count of this clone. The CDR3 region is CASRTPGPMGHEQYF. The DNA for the CDR3 is TGTGCCAGCAGGACTCCGGGCCCCATGGGCCACGAGCAGTACTTC. The genes are TRBV28 and TRBJ2-7; no clear D. CDR1 and CDR2 (germline): MDHEN, SYDVKM. The CDR3 runs to 15 residues. Trimming shortened V by 6 bases and J by 5 bases, and 20 bases separated the two germline ends.

This chain joins TRBV28 and TRBJ2-2; possibly TRBD1 for D (7 bases). Trimming shortened V by 5 bases and J by 6 bases, and 16 bases separated the two germline ends. CDR1 MDHEN and CDR2 SYDVKM come from the germline V gene. This CDR3 contains 15 residues. CDR3 amino acids: CASSLRGDWAGELFF. Here the CDR3 DNA reads TGTGCCAGCAGTCTCAGGGGGGATTGGGCCGGGGAGCTGTTTTTT. Drawing the rest from reference TRBV28 and TRBJ2-2, the complete variable domain is DVKVTQSSRYLVKRTGEKVFLECVQDMDHENMFWYRQDPGLGLRLIYFSYDVKMKEKGDIPEGYSVSREKKERFSLILESASTNQTSMYLCASSLRGDWAGELFFGEGSRLTVL.